This TCR beta chain was recovered during a study of blood T cell repertoires in COVID-19 (dated by TCRdb to 2019 to 2021). Describing the broader study: Collaborator samples came from the United States, Italy and Spain and covered acute and convalescent phases of COVID-19. The material from the prospective study consisted of cDNA or gDNA derived from T cells, B-cell-depleted T cells, or PBMCs. The dataset comprised deeply sampled blood TCRbeta repertoires from subjects exposed to, actively infected with, or recovered from COVID-19. The repertoires were made available in a free public database intended to serve as a resource for research on the immune response to SARS-CoV-2. The samples were drawn from the first 160 participants of the ongoing ImmuneRACE study and from some 1,300 subjects provided by 6 global collaborators. A de-identified subject ID, COVID-19 status, age in years and sex were almost always included in the sample metadata. Where HLA class I and class II types were available, the types were taken from metadata supplied by the sample provider, not from assay-based typing. Results and caveats for the whole study, not just this receptor: The quantity of clinical and demographic metadata differed by source and by participant and was supplied without curation.

Whole blood was collected in K2EDTA tubes by collaborating institutions according to the institutions' own protocols. For TCRbeta analysis, collaborators shipped samples as frozen whole blood, isolated PBMCs, or DNA extracted from either of those sample types. TCRbeta CDR3 regions were amplified from genomic DNA using the immunoSEQ Assay, a bias-controlled multiplex PCR. Concerning the study's data processing: The number of nucleated cells in each sample was estimated by amplification of reference gene primers within the assay. Sequence reads were collapsed and filtered to measure the absolute abundance of every unique TCRbeta CDR3 rearrangement. For each sample, productive Simpson clonality was calculated as the square root of Simpson's diversity index over productive rearrangements. TCRdb obtained this table from immuneACCESS and retained in-frame rearrangements with V and J assigned. These tables miss some clones; where compared with another copy, unresolved V genes account for less than half of the shortfall, and the remainder is unexplained. V and J calls and clone size come straight from that table; D and trimming were deduced from the DNA. This sample gives around 45,000 clones in total; approximately 71% of them show up just once. The top ten constitute roughly 5.8% of the sample.

With respect to this clone: This clone's antigen is unknown. Per-base qualities were not stored, and no clone one base away is much larger.

The sequenced material came from peripheral blood. The sequence derives from a man older than 75 with acute or convalescent COVID-19.

The DNA sequence follows: TGTGCCAGCAGCCAAAGTAAAAGACTAGCGGGAGTCTACGAGCAGTACTTC. It specifies CASSQSKRLAGVYEQYF. The sequence links TRBV7-2 to TRBJ2-7, with 12 middle bases fitting TRBD2. The CDR3 spans 17 residues, from the cysteine through the phenylalanine. Of the read, only the CDR3 DNA is kept; its 51 bases are in frame from base 1. In the germline V gene, CDR1 corresponds to SGHTA and CDR2 to FQGNSA. The junction shows trimming of 5 bases on V and 3 bases on J, and the gene matches do not reach 11 bases of it.